This entry lists 27 T cell receptor beta chains sequenced from one sample in a study of OX40 agonist ivuxolimab in advanced cancers. The table came from immunoSEQ multiplex PCR; TCRdb's copy has only in-frame clones and leaves some out. The sample lists tens of thousands of clones, 70% to 90% seen once, with 15% to 20% in the top ten. The starting material was CD4+ or CD8+ T cells sorted from blood, obtained in a trial of the OX40 agonist ivuxolimab. These receptors all stem from an adult with an advanced solid tumor such as melanoma, head and neck, liver or kidney cancer.

The CDR3 bases are TGTGCCAGCAGCCAAGGGGAAATCTCCATGAACACTGAAGCTTTCTTT. Residues: CASSQGEISMNTEAFF. This sequence joins TRBV4-2 and TRBJ1-1; D is ambiguous. Germline V lookup: CDR1 LGHNA, CDR2 YNFKEQ. The CDR3 sequence is 16 residues long. The V end was cut by 1 base, the J end by 0 bases, with 12 bases between.

The chain has TRBV4-3 and TRBJ2-7; 8 nucleotides align to TRBD1. The germline gives CDR1 LGHNA, CDR2 YSLEER. J was trimmed by 3 bases and V by 0 bases; bases with no gene match: 7. The CDR3 runs 16 residues. CDR3 sequence (DNA): TGCGCCAGCAGCCAAGATTGGACAGGGTCCCACTACGAGCAGTACTTC. Amino acids: CASSQDWTGSHYEQYF.

V is TRBV13 and J is TRBJ2-1, with 7 bases fitting TRBD1. The CDR3 sequence is 15 residues long. The ends lost 5 bases at V and 5 bases at J; junction bases unmatched: 9. The germline CDR1 and CDR2 sequences are PRHDT and FYEKMQ (reference sequence). CDR3 sequence: CASSPPEGTDNEQFF. For the CDR3, the DNA is TGTGCCAGCAGCCCCCCTGAAGGGACAGACAATGAGCAGTTCTTC. Filled out from reference TRBV13 and TRBJ2-1, the complete variable domain reads AAGVIQSPRHLIKEKRETATLKCYPIPRHDTVYWYQQGPGQDPQFLISFYEKMQSDKGSIPDRFSAQQFSDYHSELNMSSLELGDSALYFCASSPPEGTDNEQFFGPGTRLTVL.

The CDR3 sequence is CASSQDGLAGEHNEQFF. Here the CDR3 DNA reads TGCGCCAGCAGCCAAGATGGGCTAGCGGGAGAACACAATGAGCAGTTCTTC. This chain connects TRBV4-3 to TRBJ2-1, with TRBD2 matching 10 bases. Trimming at V came to 0 bases and at J to 5 bases, leaving 7 bases not matched to a gene. This CDR3 spans 17 amino acids. Germline V gene data show CDR1 as LGHNA and CDR2 as YSLEER.

The rearrangement links TRBV15 to TRBJ1-1, with no clear D. Deletions cut 1 base from V and 6 bases from J, with 9 bases between. CDR3 length equals 13 residues. Germline V lookup: CDR1 LNHNV, CDR2 YYDKDF (reference sequence). The CDR3, as DNA: TGTGCCACCAGCAGAGGAGTGACCCCTGAAGCTTTCTTT. Its translation is CATSRGVTPEAFF.

The V gene is TRBV4-3, the J gene TRBJ1-6; D might be TRBD1 (5 bases). Germline CDR1 is LGHNA and CDR2 is YSLEER. The CDR3 is made up of 14 amino acids. The V and J ends lost 8 bases and 9 bases respectively, with 17 bases between them. The CDR3 reads CASSQARGSSPLHF. The CDR3 DNA reads TGCGCCAGCTCGCAGGCGAGGGGATCTTCACCCCTCCACTTT.

The genes are TRBV5-8 and TRBJ1-3, with 9 bases that match TRBD1. Trimming cost V 4 bases and J 7 bases; bases outside gene matches: 6. This CDR3 has 14 amino acids. Germline V gene sequence: CDR1 SGHTS, CDR2 YDEGEE. CDR3 in amino acids: CASSVGTGSNTIYF. DNA of the CDR3: TGTGCCAGCAGCGTCGGGACAGGGAGTAACACCATATATTTT.

The V call is TRBV15, the J call TRBJ2-7, with D possibly matching TRBD2 (5 bases). There are 15 residues in the CDR3. Trimming pared 0 bases from V and 0 bases from J, leaving 9 bases between. CDR1 is LNHNV and CDR2 is YYDKDF in the germline V gene (reference sequence). For the CDR3, the DNA is TGTGCCACCAGCAGAGATTTTGCGGGCTCCTACGAGCAGTACTTC. Translated, it gives CATSRDFAGSYEQYF.

This chain links TRBV7-8 with TRBJ1-4; D gene ambiguous. Germline-derived CDR1 and CDR2 are SGHVS and FQNEAQ. The CDR3 loop spans 14 amino acids. V gave up 5 bases and J gave up 3 bases, with 10 bases separating them. CDR3 DNA: TGTGCCAGCAGCCCCACAGCCTCTAATGAAAAACTGTTTTTT. This gives the protein CASSPTASNEKLFF.

The chain uses TRBV28 and TRBJ2-7; D assignment may be TRBD1 or TRBD2 (5 bases each). This CDR3 is 13 amino acids long. Trimming removed 6 bases from V and 3 bases from J, with 12 bases in between. Germline CDR1 MDHEN, CDR2 SYDVKM. CDR3 in amino acids: CASSPGGGYEQYF. In DNA form, the CDR3 reads TGTGCCAGCAGCCCAGGTGGGGGCTACGAGCAGTACTTC.

The chain uses TRBV7-8 and TRBJ1-2; D perhaps matches TRBD1 (6 bases). Trimming shortened V by 7 bases and J by 8 bases, and 20 bases separated the two germline ends. CDR1 SGHVS and CDR2 FQNEAQ come from the germline V gene. The CDR3 is made up of 14 amino acids. Here the CDR3 reads CASTDPWGREGYTF. CDR3 sequence (DNA): TGTGCCAGCACCGACCCGTGGGGGCGCGAAGGCTACACCTTC.

The CDR3 DNA reads TGTGCCAGCAGCTTGGTACACAATGAGCAGTTCTTC. It specifies CASSLVHNEQFF. V and J are TRBV7-9 and TRBJ2-1, with no clear D. CDR3 size: 12 residues. The ends were cut back, 3 bases at V and 5 bases at J, with 5 bases in the middle. Germline V lookup: CDR1 SEHNR, CDR2 FQNEAQ (reference sequence).

Concerning this clone itself: Sequence at one end of the junction differs from germline and may be a read error. The chain couples TRBV9 to TRBJ1-1, with D uncertain. CDR3 size: 16 residues. The germline V gene encodes CDR1 SGDLS and CDR2 YYNGEE. CDR3 in DNA: TGTGCCAGCAACGTAGAAACCAGAAGGTGGAACACTGAAGCTTTCTTT. This translates into CASNVETRRWNTEAFF.

Details on this clone: Sequence at one end of the junction differs from germline and may be a read error. This chain links TRBV7-2 with TRBJ2-7; TRBD1 matches 8 bases. This CDR3 is built from 13 residues. In germline, CDR1 is SGHTA, CDR2 FQGNSA. The CDR3 bases are TGTGCCAGCAGCTCAATCCAGGACAGGGACACCGTGTTT. Translated: CASSSIQDRDTVF.

This clone was detected only once. V usage is TRBV27 and J usage is TRBJ2-6; 9 bases line up with TRBD1. Germline assignment: CDR1 MNHEY and CDR2 SMNVEV (reference sequence). V lost 3 bases to trimming and J lost 0 bases; unmatched junction nucleotides: 3. This CDR3 is built from 17 residues. CDR3 in amino acids: CASSLDRGISGANVLTF. The DNA of the CDR3 is TGTGCCAGCAGTTTGGACAGGGGAATCTCTGGGGCCAACGTCCTGACTTTC.

The chain joins TRBV19 to TRBJ1-5; a possible D gene is TRBD1 (6 bases). This CDR3 is built from 13 residues. The germline CDR1 and CDR2 sequences are LNHDA and SQIVND (reference sequence). V was trimmed by 3 bases and J by 4 bases, leaving 7 bases between them. The DNA of the CDR3 is TGTGCCAGTAGTATCACAGGGAATCAGCCCCAGCATTTT. This encodes CASSITGNQPQHF. Full variable domain (rest looked up from reference TRBV19 and TRBJ1-5): DGGITQSPKYLFRKEGQNVTLSCEQNLNHDAMYWYRQDPGQGLRLIYYSQIVNDFQKGDIAEGYSVSREKKESFPLTVTSAQKNPTAFYLCASSITGNQPQHFGDGTRLSIL.

The gene calls are TRBV21-1 and TRBJ2-5; TRBD1, the table's D call, lacks a check against the DNA. TRBV21-1 has pseudogene status. This CDR3 is 18 amino acids long. The DNA of the CDR3 is TGTGCCAGCAGCCTCCCCTGCGTTGGTGACAGGGGTATGGAGACCCAGTACTTC. It encodes CASSLPCVGDRGMETQYF.

The chain uses TRBV6-1 and TRBJ2-7, with 7 bases that match TRBD1. The CDR3 totals 15 residues. Germline-derived CDR1 and CDR2 are MNHNS and SASEGT. The V segment lost 2 bases and the J segment 2 bases; nucleotides outside the gene matches: 6. The CDR3 region has the DNA TGTGCCAGCAGTGAATGGGCAGGGGGTACCTACGAGCAGTACTTC. This codes for CASSEWAGGTYEQYF.

V is TRBV14 and J is TRBJ2-2; 11 nucleotides agree with TRBD1. Germline lookup yields CDR1 SGHDN and CDR2 FVKESK. The CDR3 is 16 residues long. V dropped 1 base and J dropped 4; count of bases not matched to a gene: 2. The DNA for the CDR3 is TGTGCCAGCAGCCAAGTAGGGACAGGGGGCACCGGGGAGCTGTTTTTT. This gives the protein CASSQVGTGGTGELFF.

The chain combines TRBV4-3 with TRBJ1-1; D call uncertain. Trimming removed 1 base from V and 0 bases from J, with 9 bases in between. CDR3 length equals 15 residues. Per germline, CDR1 LGHNA and CDR2 YSLEER. The CDR3 coding sequence is TGCGCCAGCAGCCAAGTATTAGCAATGAACACTGAAGCTTTCTTT. Its translation is CASSQVLAMNTEAFF.

J is TRBJ2-7 and V is TRBV5-6; 8 bases fit TRBD1. The CDR3 totals 13 residues. The V and J ends lost 0 bases and 7 bases, in that order; junction bases with no gene match: 3. Germline values: CDR1 SGHDT, CDR2 YYEEEE. The CDR3 reads CASSLGWTGEQYF. The CDR3 nucleotides read TGTGCCAGCAGCTTGGGCTGGACAGGGGAGCAGTACTTC.

CDR3 in amino acids: CASSRPGLTTDTQYF. CDR3 coding DNA: TGTGCCAGTAGTAGGCCGGGACTAACCACAGATACGCAGTATTTT. The rearrangement links TRBV19 to TRBJ2-3; TRBD2 agrees at 7 bases. The CDR3 has 15 residues. V shed 4 bases, J shed 2 bases, and the junction held 6 bases outside the gene matches. Germline V gene sequence: CDR1 LNHDA, CDR2 SQIVND (reference sequence).

The rearrangement links TRBV28 to TRBJ2-1, with TRBD2 matching over 12 bases. The V segment lost 6 bases and the J segment 11 bases; nucleotides outside the gene matches: 14. This CDR3 contains 16 residues. Germline-derived CDR1 and CDR2 are MDHEN and SYDVKM. CDR3 in DNA: TGTGCCAGCAGCGCCCGGACTAGCGGGGTCTTGACTCAGCAGTTCTTC. Its protein product is CASSARTSGVLTQQFF. Filled out from reference TRBV28 and TRBJ2-1, the complete variable domain reads DVKVTQSSRYLVKRTGEKVFLECVQDMDHENMFWYRQDPGLGLRLIYFSYDVKMKEKGDIPEGYSVSREKKERFSLILESASTNQTSMYLCASSARTSGVLTQQFFGPGTRLTVL.

In its sample, this clone was seen once. The rearrangement uses TRBV6-5 and TRBJ2-2; the match to TRBD1 covers 8 bases. After removal of 6 bases from V and 3 bases from J, the junction contained 6 bases not matched to a gene. CDR1 and CDR2 from the germline V gene are MNHEY and SVGAGI. The CDR3 loop spans 15 amino acids. This CDR3 is CASRRQQGDTGELFF. CDR3 in DNA: TGTGCCAGCAGGCGTCAACAGGGGGACACCGGGGAGCTGTTTTTT.

V is TRBV13 and J is TRBJ2-3, with a weak D call TRBD1 (6 bases). This CDR3 has 16 amino acids. Germline V gene data show CDR1 as PRHDT and CDR2 as FYEKMQ (reference sequence). V lost 1 base and J 2 bases, leaving 13 bases between the germline ends. CDR3 amino acids: CASSLARGFLTDTQYF. In DNA, the CDR3 is TGTGCCAGCAGCTTAGCCAGGGGCTTCCTCACAGATACGCAGTATTTT.

The rearrangement links TRBV28 to TRBJ2-5; D is unclear. The CDR3 extends over 15 amino acids. In germline, CDR1 is MDHEN, CDR2 SYDVKM. Trimming removed 3 bases at V and 4 bases at J, with 15 bases between. The CDR3 here is CASSLIRDVGETQYF. CDR3 bases: TGTGCCAGCAGTTTGATCCGTGACGTAGGAGAGACCCAGTACTTC.

This chain links TRBV9 with TRBJ1-5; 8 bases agree with TRBD1. CDR3 length: 17 residues. J lost 3 bases, V lost 3 bases, and 11 bases had no gene match. The germline gives CDR1 SGDLS, CDR2 YYNGEE. CDR3 amino acids: CASSAPGQERPNQPQHF. CDR3 sequence (DNA): TGTGCCAGCAGCGCCCCGGGACAGGAGAGGCCCAATCAGCCCCAGCATTTT.